These 15 T cell receptor beta chains came from one sample sequenced in a study of a mutant IDH1 vaccine in newly diagnosed glioma. Their target antigens are unknown. Noted time point: week 5, during vaccination. One vaccine dose held 300 ug of mutant IDH1 20-mer peptide and came with topical imiquimod. TCRdb's copy holds only in-frame clones and misses some; the assay was immunoSEQ multiplex PCR. Seen here are around 29,000 clones, 75% to 90% observed once, and the top ten hold over 2.5%. The specimen comprised peripheral blood mononuclear cells (PBMCs), sampled from a glioma patient whose treatment included an IDH1 peptide vaccine. Receptors originate from a woman aged 35 to 49 with glioma. Some clones in this sample may be carry-over from other donors' samples.

With regard to this clone: At one boundary the junction diverges from the germline segment, which might be a read error. This chain uses TRBV29-1 with TRBJ2-5; TRBD2 is a possible D gene (6 bases). The J call may not be correct, given that the DNA end is closer to TRBJ2-7. CDR3 length equals 12 residues. The germline gives CDR1 SQVTM, CDR2 ANQGSEA. CDR3 in amino acids: CSVGTSSHEQYF. The CDR3 region has the DNA TGCAGCGTAGGGACTTCCTCCCACGAGCAGTACTTC.

This clone appeared a single time. The rearrangement links TRBV28 to TRBJ1-5; TRBD1 agrees at 7 bases. The junction had 5 bases not matched to a gene; V was cut back by 2 bases and J by 4 bases. The germline V gene has CDR1 MDHEN and CDR2 SYDVKM. The CDR3 spans 15 residues. The chain's CDR3 is CASSLRATGNQPQHF. CDR3 in DNA: TGTGCCAGCAGTTTACGAGCGACAGGGAATCAGCCCCAGCATTTT.

The chain uses TRBV19 and TRBJ1-1; possibly TRBD1 for D (5 bases). V lost 5 bases and J 5 bases, leaving 24 bases between the germline ends. The CDR3 totals 17 residues. Looked up from germline, CDR1 is LNHDA and CDR2 is SQIVND (reference sequence). The CDR3 loop is CASSQRLDSLSRTEAFF. In DNA, the CDR3 is TGTGCCAGTAGTCAGCGATTAGACAGCCTAAGTAGAACTGAAGCTTTCTTT.

The chain employs TRBV5-1 and TRBJ2-3; 11 bases line up with TRBD2. Germline V gene lookup returns CDR1 SGHRS and CDR2 YFSETQ. The CDR3 runs 17 residues. The J segment lost 2 bases and the V segment lost 4 bases, leaving 9 bases of the junction unmatched. The CDR3 sequence is CASSRPATSGDTDTQYF. CDR3 nucleotides: TGCGCCAGCAGCCGACCCGCGACTAGCGGGGACACAGATACGCAGTATTTT.

V usage is TRBV19 and J usage is TRBJ2-6, with D tentatively TRBD1 or TRBD2 (5 bases each). Germline V gene lookup returns CDR1 LNHDA and CDR2 SQIVND (reference sequence). CDR3 length equals 16 residues. The V end was cut by 10 bases, the J end by 0 bases, with 16 bases between. The CDR3 sequence is CATKQEVSSGANVLTF. In DNA form, the CDR3 reads TGTGCCACCAAACAGGAGGTGAGCTCTGGGGCCAACGTCCTGACTTTC.

The V call is TRBV7-2, the J call TRBJ2-1; D perhaps matches TRBD2 (6 bases). V lost 1 base to trimming and J lost 7 bases, with 14 bases between them. Germline-derived CDR1 and CDR2 are SGHTA and FQGNSA. The CDR3 sequence is 15 residues long. The CDR3 is CASSLERGLSNEQFF. The CDR3 DNA reads TGTGCCAGCAGCTTAGAACGGGGACTTAGTAATGAGCAGTTCTTC.

The rearrangement links TRBV7-2 to TRBJ2-4, with 12 positions matching TRBD2. V shed 6 bases, J shed 0 bases, and the junction held 6 bases outside the gene matches. The germline gives CDR1 SGHTA, CDR2 FQGNSA. This CDR3 contains 17 residues. This CDR3 is CASRLTSGGLAKNIQYF. The CDR3 region has the DNA TGTGCCAGCAGGTTGACTAGCGGGGGCCTAGCCAAAAACATTCAGTACTTC.

This rearrangement joins TRBV7-2 to TRBJ2-3; 10 nucleotides align to TRBD2. Germline V gives CDR1 SGHTA, CDR2 FQGNSA. Unmatched junction bases numbered 5, after V lost 1 base and J lost 4 bases. The CDR3 length is 16 residues. CDR3: CASSLVLAGAADTQYF. The DNA of the CDR3 is TGTGCCAGCAGCTTAGTCCTAGCGGGAGCGGCAGATACGCAGTATTTT.

This chain's CDR3 is CSGGPLEGYTF. The DNA of the CDR3 is TGCAGTGGCGGGCCCCTCGAGGGCTACACCTTC. The chain employs TRBV20-1 and TRBJ1-2; D gene ambiguous. Germline V gene data show CDR1 as DFQATT and CDR2 as SNEGSKA (reference sequence). Trimming took off 7 bases at V and 8 bases at J, with 14 bases between the two ends. This CDR3 spans 11 amino acids.

This chain joins TRBV19 and TRBJ2-3; a weak D match, TRBD2 (6 bases). With 3 bases removed from V and 2 bases from J, the gap between germline ends came to 12 bases. The CDR3 extends over 15 amino acids. Germline values: CDR1 LNHDA, CDR2 SQIVND (reference sequence). The CDR3 loop reads CASSIGGEYTDTQYF. DNA for the CDR3: TGTGCCAGTAGTATTGGAGGGGAGTACACAGATACGCAGTATTTT.

V gene TRBV7-9 combines with J gene TRBJ1-6, with D tentatively TRBD1 (6 bases). Germline CDR1 reads SEHNR; CDR2 reads FQNEAQ (reference sequence). V lost 3 bases to trimming and J lost 8 bases, with 8 bases between them. The CDR3 loop spans 13 amino acids. As DNA, the CDR3 is TGTGCCAGCAGCTTCAACAGGGATTCACCCCTCCACTTT. This encodes CASSFNRDSPLHF. The whole variable domain, remainder taken from reference TRBV7-9 and TRBJ1-6, is DTGVSQNPRHKITKRGQNVTFRCDPISEHNRLYWYRQTLGQGPEFLTYFQNEAQLEKSRLLSDRFSAERPKGSFSTLEIQRTEQGDSAMYLCASSFNRDSPLHFGNGTRLTVT.

The V and J genes are TRBV13 and TRBJ2-6; 8 positions match TRBD2. J was trimmed by 4 bases and V by 7 bases; bases with no gene match: 15. Germline V gene data show CDR1 as PRHDT and CDR2 as FYEKMQ (reference sequence). The CDR3 runs to 18 residues. CDR3: CASTRPGGSPKGANVLTF. CDR3 nucleotide sequence: TGTGCCAGCACCAGGCCGGGAGGGTCCCCGAAGGGGGCCAACGTCCTGACTTTC.

The chain joins TRBV7-9 to TRBJ1-5; weak D call: TRBD1 (5 bases). The CDR3 loop spans 14 amino acids. Germline values: CDR1 SEHNR, CDR2 FQNEAQ (reference sequence). Trimming pared 8 bases from V and 4 bases from J, leaving 15 bases between. The CDR3 here is CASSSGAVNQPQHF. CDR3 DNA sequence: TGTGCCAGCTCCTCCGGGGCCGTTAATCAGCCCCAGCATTTT.

The table lists this clone with a count of one. The genes are TRBV9 and TRBJ2-7; 9 bases are shared with TRBD1. V lost 4 bases to trimming and J lost 4 bases; unmatched junction nucleotides: 9. The CDR3 spans 15 residues. The germline V gene encodes CDR1 SGDLS and CDR2 YYNGEE. The CDR3 reads CASSFDQGTGYEQYF. The CDR3 nucleotides are TGTGCCAGCAGCTTCGACCAGGGGACAGGGTACGAGCAGTACTTC.

The chain combines TRBV2 with TRBJ1-1; 7 nucleotides match TRBD1. CDR1 is SNHLY, CDR2 FYNNEI, per germline. V shed 8 bases, J shed 0 bases, and the junction held 3 bases outside the gene matches. The CDR3 is 13 residues long. The CDR3: CASGGQLNTEAFF. The CDR3 DNA is TGTGCCAGCGGGGGACAGTTGAACACTGAAGCTTTCTTT.